This T cell receptor (beta chain) was recovered during a study of shared clonotypes between healthy human individuals. The CDR3 totals 13 residues. The trim removed 4 bases at V and 2 bases at J, leaving 0 bases unmatched. Germline V lookup: CDR1 GTSNPN, CDR2 SVGIG (reference sequence). Measured with immunoSEQ multiplex PCR; TCRdb has only the in-frame clones, and not every one. The data show hundreds of thousands of clones, about 74% seen once. This chain links TRBV30 with TRBJ2-1; 9 bases line up with TRBD2. Sequencing was performed on memory CD4+ T cells sorted from blood. Documented subset: CD45RA-negative fraction. The sequence was obtained from a woman aged 25 to 39 in good health. The CDR3, as DNA: TGTGCCTGGACTAGCGGGACCTACAATGAGCAGTTCTTC. Translated, it gives CAWTSGTYNEQFF.